The 22 T cell receptor beta chains presented below share a single source sample, sequenced in a study of CD8 T cells in ankylosing spondylitis (dated by TCRdb to about 2017). The library was made by 5' RACE. The instrument given in TCRdb is Illumina MiSeq. TCRdb reanalyzed the raw reads on its own, using fastp at Q25 for trimming and MiXCR for clone calling, and kept in-frame beta chains. CDR3 protein sequences are deduplicated, and each keeps its most common genes and DNA. The sample yields tens of thousands of distinct CDR3 sequences; around 17% were counted once. Of the sample, around 27% is held by the ten largest clones. The material sequenced was blood. The source is a male donor with ankylosing spondylitis or in good health (not recorded which).

This clonotype appeared many times. The chain joins TRBV12-3 or TRBV12-4 to TRBJ2-7; D gene uncertain. V was pared by 4 bases and J by 2 bases, with 12 bases between. The CDR3 consists of 14 residues. CDR3 nucleotides: TGTGCCAGCAGTTCCGTGGGCGGTACCTACGAGCAGTACTTC. Its translation is CASSSVGGTYEQYF.

This chain connects TRBV6-2 or TRBV6-3 to TRBJ2-1, with TRBD2 matching 7 bases. The CDR3 has 17 residues. V dropped 2 bases and J dropped 2; count of bases not matched to a gene: 9. In germline, CDR1 is MNHEY, CDR2 SVGEGT. CDR3 sequence (DNA): TGTGCCAGCAGTTACCCGGTCGAGCGGGGAGCCTACAATGAGCAGTTCTTC. Residues: CASSYPVERGAYNEQFF.

The chain joins TRBV7-2 to TRBJ2-4; D unclear. This CDR3 comprises 14 residues. The V end was cut by 7 bases, the J end by 5 bases, with 15 bases between. Per the germline V gene, CDR1 is SGHTA and CDR2 is FQGNSA. The CDR3, as DNA: TGTGCCAGCAACGTTAGGCAGGCAGAAAACATTCAGTACTTC. This sequence encodes CASNVRQAENIQYF.

This clonotype was detected only a few times. The chain combines TRBV7-2 with TRBJ2-4; D remains unclear. From germline, CDR1 is SGHTA and CDR2 FQGNSA. The V end lost 4 bases, the J end lost 9 bases, and 10 bases lay between the germline ends. The CDR3 length is 12 residues. CDR3 nucleotides: TGTGCCAGCAGCTGGGGAAAGGCCATTCAGTACTTC. Its protein is CASSWGKAIQYF.

The gene calls are TRBV28 and TRBJ1-5; D is uncertain. V was pared by 2 bases and J by 0 bases, with 8 bases between. From germline, CDR1 is MDHEN and CDR2 SYDVKM. This CDR3 is built from 15 residues. The CDR3 spells CASSLILISNQPQHF. CDR3 bases: TGTGCCAGCAGTTTAATTCTGATTAGCAATCAGCCCCAGCATTTT.

The chain recombines TRBV9 with TRBJ2-1, with 11 nucleotides matching TRBD2. V shed 3 bases and J 7 bases; nucleotides not matched to a gene: 24. The CDR3 length is 21 residues. From germline, CDR1 is SGDLS and CDR2 YYNGEE. The CDR3 region is CASSAHNRAFSGRAARNEQFF. CDR3 sequence (DNA): TGTGCCAGCAGCGCTCACAACAGGGCGTTTAGCGGGAGGGCCGCCCGGAATGAGCAGTTCTTC.

The gene calls are TRBV13 and TRBJ2-3; D gene uncertain. Trimming removed 5 bases from V and 4 bases from J, with 7 bases in between. This CDR3 region has 12 residues. Germline V gives CDR1 PRHDT, CDR2 FYEKMQ (reference sequence). This CDR3 reads CASSRTPDTQYF. The CDR3 DNA is TGTGCCAGCAGCCGGACCCCAGATACGCAGTATTTT.

This clonotype has more than one count but fewer than ten. V and J are TRBV28 and TRBJ2-7; 7 positions agree with TRBD1. Per the germline V gene, CDR1 is MDHEN and CDR2 is SYDVKM. V was pared by 6 bases and J by 4 bases, with 3 bases of the junction left unmatched. There are 12 residues in the CDR3. CDR3 protein: CASSIQGYEQYF. The CDR3 DNA follows: TGTGCCAGCAGCATACAGGGGTACGAGCAGTACTTC.

This chain joins TRBV12-3 or TRBV12-4 and TRBJ2-3; possibly TRBD1 for D (5 bases). V was cut by 6 bases and J by 4 bases, with 17 bases left in between. This CDR3 spans 15 amino acids. The chain's CDR3 is CASSVGPGRSDTQYF. CDR3 nucleotides: TGTGCCAGCAGCGTGGGGCCTGGTAGGTCAGATACGCAGTATTTT.

The DNA of the CDR3 is TGCAGTGCTAGCTCTATGGGAACTGGAAACACCATATATTTT. Protein sequence: CSASSMGTGNTIYF. This rearrangement joins TRBV20-1 to TRBJ1-3; D not certain. CDR3 length: 14 amino acids. In germline, CDR1 is DFQATT, CDR2 SNEGSKA (reference sequence). Trimming removed 3 bases from V and 2 bases from J, with 11 bases in between.

In its sample, this clonotype was seen once. V usage is TRBV4-3 and J usage is TRBJ2-5; D not certain. Germline V gives CDR1 LGHNA, CDR2 YSLEER. This CDR3 region has 15 residues. Deletions cut 1 base from V and 1 base from J, with 10 bases between. CDR3: CASSQAWAIQETQYF. Here the CDR3 DNA reads TGCGCCAGCAGCCAAGCCTGGGCTATCCAAGAGACCCAGTACTTC.

This clonotype was observed a few times. The rearrangement links TRBV29-1 to TRBJ2-5; D is ambiguous. The germline gives CDR1 SQVTM, CDR2 ANQGSEA. The CDR3 spans 12 residues. V was clipped by 5 bases and J by 5 bases, with 12 bases between them. As DNA, the CDR3 is TGCAGCGTTCGTCGAACCCATGAGACCCAGTACTTC. Translated, it gives CSVRRTHETQYF.

This chain links TRBV12-3 or TRBV12-4 with TRBJ2-1; 8 nucleotides match TRBD2. Trimming cost V 5 bases and J 3 bases; bases outside gene matches: 12. The CDR3 covers 17 residues. CDR3 loop: CASSTRVAGTLYNEQFF. As DNA, the CDR3 is TGTGCCAGCAGTACCAGAGTAGCGGGGACTCTCTACAATGAGCAGTTCTTC.

This rearrangement joins TRBV6-6 to TRBJ2-4, with 15 positions matching TRBD2. V was pared by 4 bases and J by 6 bases, with 7 bases of the junction left unmatched. CDR1 is MNHNY, CDR2 SVGAGI, per germline (reference sequence). This CDR3 is 17 amino acids long. The chain's CDR3 is CASSSEGLAGGGNIQYF. In DNA, the CDR3 is TGTGCCAGCAGTTCCGAAGGACTAGCGGGAGGGGGAAACATTCAGTACTTC.

This chain uses TRBV7-9 with TRBJ2-1; possibly TRBD1 for D (5 bases). This CDR3 comprises 13 residues. Trimming shortened V by 5 bases and J by 7 bases, and 12 bases separated the two germline ends. Germline V lookup: CDR1 SEHNR, CDR2 FQNEAQ (reference sequence). The CDR3 is CASSHRGANEQFF. CDR3 sequence (DNA): TGTGCCAGCAGCCATAGGGGTGCGAATGAGCAGTTCTTC.

The sample holds a few counts of this clonotype. This chain links TRBV4-3 with TRBJ2-1; 7 nucleotides match TRBD2. With V trimmed by 1 base and J by 3 bases, 6 bases remained unmatched. CDR1 is LGHNA and CDR2 is YSLEER in the germline V gene. The CDR3 contains 16 residues. This chain's CDR3 is CASSQARGLDYNEQFF. CDR3 coding DNA: TGCGCCAGCAGCCAAGCCCGAGGACTAGACTACAATGAGCAGTTCTTC.

This clonotype was recorded at least ten times. The chain has TRBV7-3 and TRBJ2-2, with 8 bases fitting TRBD2. V was pared by 2 bases and J by 5 bases, with 4 bases of the junction left unmatched. Per the germline V gene, CDR1 is SGHTA and CDR2 is FQGTGA. The CDR3 runs to 15 residues. The CDR3 DNA follows: TGTGCCAGCAGCTTACGGAGCGGGAGTACCGGGGAGCTGTTTTTT. Protein product: CASSLRSGSTGELFF.

Many counts were recorded for this clonotype. For the CDR3, the DNA is TGCGCCAGCAGCCAAGGGTTCGCGGAGAACACCGGGGAGCTGTTTTTT. Encoded protein: CASSQGFAENTGELFF. The rearrangement links TRBV4-1 to TRBJ2-2, with D uncertain. Germline CDR1 is MGHRA and CDR2 is YSYEKL. Trimming cost V 1 base and J 1 base, with 10 bases left between them. The CDR3 extends over 16 amino acids.

As DNA, the CDR3 is TGTGCCAGCAGAGTAGGGCCGGACGGCACCGGGGAGCTGTTTTTT. Amino acid sequence: CASRVGPDGTGELFF. V usage is TRBV5-4 and J usage is TRBJ2-2, with no clear D. V was trimmed by 5 bases and J by 4 bases, leaving 15 bases between them. The CDR3 has 15 amino acids. Per germline, CDR1 SGHNT and CDR2 YYREEE (reference sequence).

The chain joins TRBV28 to TRBJ1-6, with D possibly being TRBD1 (5 bases). Per the germline V gene, CDR1 is MDHEN and CDR2 is SYDVKM. V was trimmed by 3 bases and J by 8 bases, leaving 14 bases between them. The CDR3 extends over 15 amino acids. The CDR3 region is CASSFRGAVHSPLHF. The DNA of the CDR3 is TGTGCCAGCAGTTTCCGGGGCGCAGTCCATTCACCCCTCCACTTT.

In this sample, this clonotype turned up many times. The CDR3 reads CASSSLGPPSTDTQYF. The CDR3 DNA follows: TGCGCCAGCAGCAGCCTCGGTCCACCGAGCACAGATACGCAGTATTTT. The chain has TRBV5-1 and TRBJ2-3; D not certain. V lost 4 bases, J lost 0 bases, and 15 bases lay in between. This CDR3 spans 16 amino acids. The V gene's germline CDR1 is SGHRS and CDR2 YFSETQ.

This clonotype came up many times. The chain uses TRBV6-6 and TRBJ2-3; 14 bases match TRBD2. Germline CDR1 MNHNY, CDR2 SVGAGI (reference sequence). The CDR3 runs 17 residues. The V gene end was trimmed by 7 bases and the J gene end by 4 bases; junction bases not matched to a gene: 10. The CDR3: CASTTGTSGSSADTQYF. The CDR3 coding sequence is TGTGCCAGCACCACAGGGACTAGCGGGAGTAGCGCAGATACGCAGTATTTT.